This record looks at one TCR beta chain sequence and its context. Its specificity is unknown. V lost 4 bases, J lost 4 bases, and 18 bases stayed unmatched. Germline values: CDR1 SGHTA, CDR2 FQGNSA. This CDR3 spans 19 amino acids. This sample was included in a study of cytomegalovirus exposure and HLA in healthy donors. Study background: Out of 150 million to 200 million T cells, an earlier analysis found fewer than 140 million unique TCR beta sequences in total.

Study results and caveats: V- and J-gene trimming in TCR beta was tied to a missense DCLRE1C variant by an analysis performed later. There was a cluster of highly shared sequence variants that was likely a sequencing artifact. When a later analysis compared HLA-associated TCR beta chains with equally common others, the HLA-associated chains turned out to be more clonally expanded and to have lower generation probabilities.

This PCR relied on a set of 60 Vbeta primers and 13 Jbeta primers. This table comes from immunoSEQ multiplex PCR, and its TCRdb copy is limited to in-frame clones, with some not included. The sample holds 90,000 or so clones, 65% to 80% seen once. This clonotype was obtained from a woman between 18 and 29 years old in good health and CMV-seropositive. The rearrangement uses TRBV7-2 and TRBJ1-3, with 8 bases lining up with TRBD1. Sequencing was performed on PBMCs. CDR3 coding DNA: TGTGCCAGCAGCTCAGGGGGGGGGACAGGAGGATTGAGGGGAAACACCATATATTTT. Translated, it gives CASSSGGGTGGLRGNTIYF. Full variable domain (outside the CDR3, taken from reference TRBV7-2 and TRBJ1-3): GAGVSQSPSNKVTEKGKDVELRCDPISGHTALYWYRQSLGQGLEFLIYFQGNSAPDKSGLPSDRFSAERTGGSVSTLTIQRTQQEDSAVYLCASSSGGGTGGLRGNTIYFGEGSWLTVV.